These 2 T cell receptor beta chains were all obtained from the same sample, sequenced in a study of blood T cell repertoires in COVID-19. Sequencing used immunoSEQ multiplex PCR; TCRdb keeps in-frame clones, though not all of them. The sample has 150,000 to 200,000 clones, 60% to 80% seen once. The sample was peripheral blood. The source is a woman between 70 and 85 years old with acute or convalescent COVID-19.

The sample holds a few counts of this clone. The rearrangement joins TRBV4-1 to TRBJ2-7; tentative D call: TRBD2 (6 bases). Germline V gives CDR1 MGHRA, CDR2 YSYEKL. Deletions cut 3 bases from V and 0 bases from J, with 18 bases between. The CDR3 runs 17 residues. The DNA for the CDR3 is TGCGCCAGCAGCCACCCGGGACTCCGTTCTAGCTCCTACGAGCAGTACTTC. Translation gives CASSHPGLRSSSYEQYF.

This chain joins TRBV19 and TRBJ1-5; tentatively, D is TRBD1 (5 bases). Trimming left V 7 bases short and J 5 bases short, with 21 bases between. CDR3 length equals 16 residues. Germline V CDR1 and CDR2: LNHDA, SQIVND (reference sequence). The DNA of the CDR3 is TGTGCCAGTACAGTATGGGGCCACACCACCTATCAGCCCCAGCATTTT. Amino acids: CASTVWGHTTYQPQHF.